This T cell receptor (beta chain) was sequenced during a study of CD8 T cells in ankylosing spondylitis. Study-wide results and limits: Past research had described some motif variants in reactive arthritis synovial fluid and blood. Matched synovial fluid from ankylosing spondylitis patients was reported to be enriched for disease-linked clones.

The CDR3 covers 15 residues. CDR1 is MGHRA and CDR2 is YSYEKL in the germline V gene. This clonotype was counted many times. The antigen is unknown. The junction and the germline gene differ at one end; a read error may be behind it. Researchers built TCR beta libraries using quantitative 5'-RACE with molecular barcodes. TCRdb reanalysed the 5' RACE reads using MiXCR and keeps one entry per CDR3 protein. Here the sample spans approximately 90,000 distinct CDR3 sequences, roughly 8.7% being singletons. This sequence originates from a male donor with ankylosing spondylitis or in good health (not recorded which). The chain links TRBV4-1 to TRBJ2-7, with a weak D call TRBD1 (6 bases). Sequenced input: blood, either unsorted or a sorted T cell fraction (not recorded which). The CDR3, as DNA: TGTGCCAGCTCAAAGAGCACACAGGGTCCCTACGAGCAGTACTTC. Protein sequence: CASSKSTQGPYEQYF.